The rows below give T cell receptor beta chains drawn from one sample of a study of human T cells and chemical hapten exposure. In TCRdb, the RACE reads were re-called with MiXCR into one record per CDR3 protein. The data contain under 130,000 distinct CDR3 sequences, under 40% of them seen just once; the ten biggest clones take up around 2.7%. This sample comprised whole blood, obtained in connection with sensitization to the hapten diphenylcyclopropenone (DPC). These receptors all stem from a man aged 40-49 years with alopecia areata. Some clones in this sample may be carry-over from other donors' samples. CDR3s include the opening cysteine and the closing phenylalanine or tryptophan. The D gene is left open where the match is weak. Rows give clone size only sometimes, using once, few, many, or a class for an expanded clone.

clone size: NA; D gene: TRBD2; J gene: TRBJ2-7; V gene: TRBV2; CDR3 protein: CASTISRGTSGRRRREQYF; CDR3 DNA: TGTGCCAGCACCATATCAAGGGGAACTAGCGGGAGGCGAAGGCGGGAGCAGTACTTC
clone size: NA; D gene: TRBD1; J gene: TRBJ2-1; V gene: TRBV7-2; CDR3 protein: CASSLVTGAYNEQFF; CDR3 DNA: TGTGCCAGCAGCTTAGTGACAGGGGCCTACAATGAGCAGTTCTTC
clone size: few; D gene: NA; J gene: TRBJ2-3; V gene: TRBV12-3/TRBV12-4; CDR3 protein: CASSPPGLPHTQYF; CDR3 DNA: TGTGCCAGCAGTCCCCCGGGCCTCCCCCATACGCAGTATTTT
clone size: NA; D gene: NA; J gene: TRBJ1-1; V gene: TRBV6-5; CDR3 protein: CAIGADLGTEAFF; CDR3 DNA: TGTGCCATTGGGGCCGACTTGGGCACTGAAGCTTTCTTT
clone size: NA; D gene: NA; J gene: TRBJ2-1; V gene: TRBV3-1; CDR3 protein: CASSQWTSEQFF; CDR3 DNA: TGTGCCAGCAGCCAATGGACAAGTGAGCAGTTCTTC
clone size: few; D gene: NA; J gene: TRBJ2-1; V gene: TRBV5-1; CDR3 protein: CASSSWETYNEQFF; CDR3 DNA: TGCGCCAGCAGTAGCTGGGAGACCTACAATGAGCAGTTCTTC
clone size: NA; D gene: TRBD2; J gene: TRBJ2-3; V gene: TRBV20-1; CDR3 protein: CSASWTSGGTDTQYF; CDR3 DNA: TGCAGTGCTAGTTGGACTAGCGGGGGCACAGATACGCAGTATTTT
clone size: few; D gene: NA; J gene: TRBJ2-1; V gene: TRBV4-3; CDR3 protein: CASSQASAKGPYNEQFF; CDR3 DNA: TGCGCCAGCAGCCAAGCGAGTGCTAAGGGACCCTACAATGAGCAGTTCTTC
clone size: NA; D gene: TRBD2; J gene: TRBJ2-1; V gene: TRBV7-8; CDR3 protein: CASSLELAGSHNEQFF; CDR3 DNA: TGTGCCAGCAGCCTCGAACTAGCGGGATCCCACAATGAGCAGTTCTTC
clone size: few; D gene: NA; J gene: TRBJ2-3; V gene: TRBV6-2/TRBV6-3; CDR3 protein: CASSDSDTQYF; CDR3 DNA: TGTGCCAGCAGTGACTCGGATACGCAGTATTTT
clone size: few; D gene: TRBD1; J gene: TRBJ1-6; V gene: TRBV7-2; CDR3 protein: CASSLGGTVFTLHF; CDR3 DNA: TGTGCCAGCAGCTTAGGAGGGACAGTCTTCACCCTCCACTTT
clone size: few; D gene: NA; J gene: TRBJ2-7; V gene: TRBV18; CDR3 protein: CASSPPGPNYEQYF; CDR3 DNA: TGTGCCAGCTCACCCCCGGGACCTAACTACGAGCAGTACTTC
clone size: NA; D gene: NA; J gene: TRBJ2-3; V gene: TRBV3-1; CDR3 protein: CASSQDQGGGTDTQYF; CDR3 DNA: TGTGCCAGCAGCCAAGATCAGGGGGGGGGCACAGATACGCAGTATTTT
clone size: NA; D gene: NA; J gene: TRBJ1-1; V gene: TRBV3-1; CDR3 protein: CASSQDSWGLFTEAFF; CDR3 DNA: TGTGCCAGCAGCCAAGATTCGTGGGGGCTATTCACTGAAGCTTTCTTT
clone size: few; D gene: NA; J gene: TRBJ1-1; V gene: TRBV27; CDR3 protein: CASSPLLEATEAFF; CDR3 DNA: TGTGCCAGCAGTCCCCTTCTGGAGGCGACTGAAGCTTTCTTT
clone size: NA; D gene: TRBD1; J gene: TRBJ2-7; V gene: TRBV10-3; CDR3 protein: CAITSRGQGVREQYF; CDR3 DNA: TGTGCCATCACCTCTCGGGGACAGGGCGTCCGGGAGCAGTACTTC
clone size: NA; D gene: NA; J gene: TRBJ1-1; V gene: TRBV12-3/TRBV12-4; CDR3 protein: CASRWGNTEAFF; CDR3 DNA: TGTGCCAGCCGCTGGGGAAACACTGAAGCTTTCTTT
clone size: NA; D gene: TRBD2; J gene: TRBJ2-3; V gene: TRBV7-2; CDR3 protein: CASIPPGLATTDTQYF; CDR3 DNA: TGTGCCAGCATCCCCCCGGGACTAGCAACCACAGATACGCAGTATTTT
clone size: NA; D gene: TRBD2; J gene: TRBJ2-3; V gene: TRBV19; CDR3 protein: CATREGWGTDTQYF; CDR3 DNA: TGTGCCACCCGGGAGGGCTGGGGCACAGATACGCAGTATTTT
clone size: NA; D gene: NA; J gene: TRBJ2-5; V gene: TRBV10-3; CDR3 protein: CAISDDLSQETQYF; CDR3 DNA: TGTGCCATCAGTGATGATTTGTCTCAAGAGACCCAGTACTTC
clone size: few; D gene: TRBD1; J gene: TRBJ1-1; V gene: TRBV7-2; CDR3 protein: CASRRRTGGTEAFF; CDR3 DNA: TGTGCCAGCAGACGCCGGACAGGTGGCACTGAAGCTTTCTTT
clone size: few; D gene: TRBD2; J gene: TRBJ2-1; V gene: TRBV4-3; CDR3 protein: CASSQASSGNNEQFF; CDR3 DNA: TGCGCCAGCAGCCAAGCGTCTAGCGGAAACAATGAGCAGTTCTTC
clone size: NA; D gene: TRBD1; J gene: TRBJ2-4; V gene: TRBV5-8; CDR3 protein: CASSLRAGGVNIQYF; CDR3 DNA: TGTGCCAGCAGCTTGCGGGCAGGGGGTGTGAACATTCAGTACTTC
clone size: NA; D gene: NA; J gene: TRBJ1-2; V gene: TRBV13; CDR3 protein: CASSPSGWQGTFYGYTF; CDR3 DNA: TGTGCCAGCAGCCCCTCCGGCTGGCAGGGGACCTTCTATGGCTACACCTTC
clone size: NA; D gene: NA; J gene: TRBJ1-5; V gene: TRBV7-9; CDR3 protein: CASSSDQERGPQHF; CDR3 DNA: TGTGCCAGCAGCTCAGATCAGGAGCGAGGGCCCCAGCATTTT
clone size: NA; D gene: NA; J gene: TRBJ2-6; V gene: TRBV6-1; CDR3 protein: CASSDGSGANVLTF; CDR3 DNA: TGTGCCAGCAGTGATGGTTCTGGGGCCAACGTCCTGACTTTC
clone size: NA; D gene: NA; J gene: TRBJ1-5; V gene: TRBV6-1; CDR3 protein: CATDWSGRNQPQHF; CDR3 DNA: TGTGCCACTGACTGGTCCGGACGGAATCAGCCCCAGCATTTT
clone size: NA; D gene: NA; J gene: TRBJ2-3; V gene: TRBV18; CDR3 protein: CASSPGPSSTDTQYF; CDR3 DNA: TGTGCCAGCTCACCGGGACCTTCTAGCACAGATACGCAGTATTTT
clone size: NA; D gene: TRBD2; J gene: TRBJ2-7; V gene: TRBV20-1; CDR3 protein: CSACTGGVPYEQYF; CDR3 DNA: TGCAGTGCTTGTACGGGAGGGGTGCCCTACGAGCAGTACTTC
clone size: NA; D gene: TRBD1; J gene: TRBJ2-7; V gene: TRBV29-1; CDR3 protein: CSAWDSSYEQYF; CDR3 DNA: TGCAGCGCCTGGGACAGTTCCTACGAGCAGTACTTC
clone size: few; D gene: TRBD1; J gene: TRBJ1-1; V gene: TRBV14; CDR3 protein: CASSQNRGVAEAFF; CDR3 DNA: TGTGCCAGCAGCCAAAACAGGGGAGTGGCTGAAGCTTTCTTT
clone size: few; D gene: NA; J gene: TRBJ2-7; V gene: TRBV2; CDR3 protein: CASSVLAGVGLQYF; CDR3 DNA: TGTGCCAGCAGTGTACTAGCTGGAGTGGGTTTGCAGTACTTC
clone size: NA; D gene: TRBD2; J gene: TRBJ2-2; V gene: TRBV7-7; CDR3 protein: CASSRGAGGSTGELFF; CDR3 DNA: TGTGCTAGCAGCCGAGGTGCGGGAGGTAGCACCGGGGAGCTGTTTTTT
clone size: few; D gene: NA; J gene: TRBJ2-3; V gene: TRBV7-2; CDR3 protein: CASSSGLNTQYF; CDR3 DNA: TGTGCCAGCAGCTCTGGGTTAAACACGCAGTATTTT
clone size: NA; D gene: NA; J gene: TRBJ2-7; V gene: TRBV13; CDR3 protein: CASSSLGGQGNYEQYF; CDR3 DNA: TGTGCCAGCAGCTCCCTCGGGGGGCAGGGGAACTACGAGCAGTACTTC
clone size: NA; D gene: NA; J gene: TRBJ1-3; V gene: TRBV20-1; CDR3 protein: CSASRVDTHPGNTIYF; CDR3 DNA: TGCAGTGCTAGCCGGGTGGATACCCATCCGGGAAACACCATATATTTT
clone size: NA; D gene: NA; J gene: TRBJ1-6; V gene: TRBV5-1; CDR3 protein: CASSLGQAGKNSPLHF; CDR3 DNA: TGCGCCAGCAGCTTGGGACAGGCCGGGAAGAATTCACCCCTCCACTTT
clone size: few; D gene: NA; J gene: TRBJ2-3; V gene: TRBV6-5; CDR3 protein: CASSRLGESTDTQYF; CDR3 DNA: TGTGCCAGCAGCCGACTGGGGGAAAGCACAGATACGCAGTATTTT
clone size: medium-sized; D gene: TRBD2; J gene: TRBJ2-3; V gene: TRBV9; CDR3 protein: CASSGGTSGLTDTQYF; CDR3 DNA: TGTGCCAGCAGCGGGGGGACTAGCGGGCTCACAGATACGCAGTATTTT
clone size: NA; D gene: TRBD2; J gene: TRBJ2-1; V gene: TRBV14; CDR3 protein: CASSTGGPEQFF; CDR3 DNA: TGTGCCAGCAGTACGGGAGGGCCGGAGCAGTTCTTC
clone size: few; D gene: NA; J gene: TRBJ1-2; V gene: TRBV12-3/TRBV12-4; CDR3 protein: CASSTSNRDGYTF; CDR3 DNA: TGTGCCAGCAGTACCTCTAACCGGGATGGCTACACCTTC
clone size: once; D gene: NA; J gene: TRBJ2-5; V gene: TRBV7-7; CDR3 protein: CASSLGTPPGTQYF; CDR3 DNA: TGTGCTAGCAGCTTAGGGACTCCCCCCGGGACCCAGTACTTC
clone size: NA; D gene: NA; J gene: TRBJ2-4; V gene: TRBV7-2; CDR3 protein: CASSEQGLAKNIQYF; CDR3 DNA: TGTGCCAGCAGCGAACAGGGCTTAGCCAAAAACATTCAGTACTTC
clone size: few; D gene: NA; J gene: TRBJ1-5; V gene: TRBV12-3/TRBV12-4; CDR3 protein: CASSFGGQPQHF; CDR3 DNA: TGTGCCAGCAGTTTCGGGGGGCAGCCCCAGCATTTT